This T cell receptor (beta chain) comes out of a study of T-cell reconstitution after alpha-beta-depleted transplantation in children. The CDR3 spans 14 residues. The V and J ends lost 0 bases and 4 bases respectively, with 13 bases between them. Looked up from germline, CDR1 is DFQATT and CDR2 is SNEGSKA (reference sequence). Unique molecular identifiers tagged the TCRbeta library. A single record per CDR3 protein comes from TCRdb applying MiXCR to the PCR reads. The top ten hold 4.5% to 7% of the sample, which has fewer than 550,000 distinct CDR3 sequences, approximately 10% seen once. This clonotype was observed at least ten times.

Sequencing used PBMCs from the stem cell graft donor, obtained from the stem cell graft. The chain recombines TRBV20-1 with TRBJ2-7; D remains ambiguous. The origin of this receptor is a human donor who donated a stem cell graft to a child with acute myeloid leukemia. CDR3 amino acids: CSARDRRKPYEQYF. CDR3 DNA: TGCAGTGCTAGAGATCGACGAAAACCTTACGAGCAGTACTTC.